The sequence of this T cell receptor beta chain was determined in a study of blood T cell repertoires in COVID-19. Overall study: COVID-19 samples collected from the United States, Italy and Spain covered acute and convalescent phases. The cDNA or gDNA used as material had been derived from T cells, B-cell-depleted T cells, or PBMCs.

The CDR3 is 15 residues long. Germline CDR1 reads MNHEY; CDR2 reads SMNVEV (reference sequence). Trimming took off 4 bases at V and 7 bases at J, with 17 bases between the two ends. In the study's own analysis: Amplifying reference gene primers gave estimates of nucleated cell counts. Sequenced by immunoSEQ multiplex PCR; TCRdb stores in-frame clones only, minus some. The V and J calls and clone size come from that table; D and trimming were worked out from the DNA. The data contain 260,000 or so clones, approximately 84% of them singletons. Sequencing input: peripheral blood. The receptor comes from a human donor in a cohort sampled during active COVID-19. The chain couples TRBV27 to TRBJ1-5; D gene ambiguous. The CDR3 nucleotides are TGTGCCAGCAGTTCGGGGTTAAGGGCCGGGCAGCCCCAGCATTTT. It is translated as CASSSGLRAGQPQHF.